This T cell receptor beta chain comes out of a study of metastatic and nonmetastatic thyroid tumors. Germline V CDR1 and CDR2: SNHLY, FYNNEI. This CDR3 is built from 11 residues. V was trimmed by 7 bases and J by 6 bases, leaving 10 bases between them. Nobody among the patients had been given any treatment before thyroid surgery. Source study methods: Construction of a distant-metastasis classifier for papillary thyroid cancer relied on CDR3 differences across clinicopathological groups. TCRdb redid the clone calls on the PCR reads using MiXCR. The V and J calls, along with clone size, are taken from TCRdb and not from the paper's own processing. The sample holds around 7,000 clones, about a third seen once.

The sample consisted of adjacent normal tissue. This sequence joins TRBV2 and TRBJ2-7; D gene unclear. The TCR originated in a female donor with papillary thyroid cancer or a benign thyroid nodule (not recorded which). Some clones in this sample may be carry-over from other donors' samples. The CDR3 DNA is TGTGCCAGCACCGGCAAGGCCGAGCAGTACTTC. Protein product: CASTGKAEQYF.